This T cell receptor (beta chain) was captured by sequencing in a study of T cells in pancreatic ductal adenocarcinoma. Study observations and caveats: Tumor samples had fewer productive templates and approximately 8-fold fewer unique clonotypes than blood.

The V and J ends lost 3 bases and 2 bases, in that order; junction bases with no gene match: 7. CDR3 length: 18 amino acids. Germline V lookup: CDR1 MRHNA, CDR2 SNTAGT. Turning to this clone: Its target is unknown.

The assay was immunoSEQ multiplex PCR, and TCRdb's table has in-frame clones only and misses some. The sample has 5,000 or so clones, around nine tenths seen once. No neoadjuvant therapy was given to the selected pancreatic ductal adenocarcinoma patients before their surgery. The sequencing sample was made of pancreatic tumor tissue. This clonotype was sampled from a human donor with pancreatic ductal adenocarcinoma. The rearrangement joins TRBV6-4 to TRBJ2-3; 14 positions match TRBD2. CDR3 region: CASSDRTSGGIVTDTQYF. CDR3 DNA: TGTGCCAGCAGTGATAGGACTAGCGGGGGGATCGTCACAGATACGCAGTATTTT.